This T cell receptor beta chain originates from a study of control samples from healthy donors and cancer patients (dated by TCRdb to about 2020). Remarks on this clone: Which antigen it targets is not known. Base qualities were left out, and no much larger clone turns up one base away.

Receptor libraries were prepared by the immunoSEQ multiplex PCR assay. TCRdb re-hosts the immuneACCESS table, in-frame sequences only. Its copies lack some clones; in the studies checked, an unresolved V gene accounts for under half of them, and the cause for the rest is not known. In all, the sample holds about 180,000 clones, and around nine tenths of those were seen once. Approximately 1.5% of the sample goes to the ten largest clones. The CDR3 runs 15 amino acids, cysteine and phenylalanine included. The retained sequence is limited to the CDR3, 45 bases, with the frame set at the first base. Looking up the germline V gene (reference sequence) yields CDR1 LNHDA and CDR2 SQIVND. V is reduced by 7 bases and J by 3 bases, leaving a spacing of 19 bases between them.

The sample taken for sequencing was blood. The TCR originated in a man younger than 40 in good health. The rearrangement joined TRBV19 to TRBJ2-7; the D call could be TRBD1 or TRBD2, with each sharing 5 bases. In nucleotides, the sequence is TGTGCCAGTACGGCCGGGACCGAGAATTTCTACGAGCAGTACTTC. Its protein is CASTAGTENFYEQYF.